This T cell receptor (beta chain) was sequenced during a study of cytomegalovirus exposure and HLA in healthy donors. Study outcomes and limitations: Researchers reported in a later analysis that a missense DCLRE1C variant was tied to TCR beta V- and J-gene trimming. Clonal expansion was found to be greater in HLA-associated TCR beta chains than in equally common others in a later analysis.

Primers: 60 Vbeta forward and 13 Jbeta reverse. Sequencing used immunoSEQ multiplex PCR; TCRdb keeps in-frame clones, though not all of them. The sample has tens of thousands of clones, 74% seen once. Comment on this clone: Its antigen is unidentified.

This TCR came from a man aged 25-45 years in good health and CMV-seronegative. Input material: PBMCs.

CDR3 loop: CASSLPHRGGGNTIYF. CDR3 bases: TGTGCCAGCAGTCTCCCCCACAGGGGAGGTGGAAACACCATATATTTT. The chain links TRBV6-6 to TRBJ1-3; the match to TRBD1 covers 7 bases. The CDR3 consists of 16 residues. V lost 5 bases and J lost 3; bases outside the gene matches: 10. The V gene's germline CDR1 is MNHNY and CDR2 SVGAGI (reference sequence).